The 15 T cell receptor beta chains listed next were all sequenced from one sample in a study of Ad26.COV2.S vaccination and SARS-CoV-2 variants. Repertoires were generated with immunoSEQ multiplex PCR, while TCRdb's copy carries only in-frame clones and drops some. The table includes about 350,000 clones, about 92% detected once. Sample: peripheral blood, taken after recovery from COVID-19. The source is a human donor who had recovered from COVID-19.

The rearrangement uses TRBV7-9 and TRBJ2-3; the D call may be TRBD1 or TRBD2 (6 bases each). Germline V gives CDR1 SEHNR, CDR2 FQNEAQ (reference sequence). The CDR3 consists of 14 residues. The ends were cut back, 5 bases at V and 2 bases at J, with 11 bases in the middle. CDR3 nucleotides: TGTGCCAGCAGCCGGGGGCTTGCCACAGATACGCAGTATTTT. This encodes CASSRGLATDTQYF.

The chain couples TRBV7-2 to TRBJ1-3; D is unclear. Trimming took off 0 bases at V and 0 bases at J, with 12 bases between the two ends. The germline gives CDR1 SGHTA, CDR2 FQGNSA. This CDR3 contains 17 residues. The DNA for the CDR3 is TGTGCCAGCAGCTTAGCTCCTCGGCCGAGCTCTGGAAACACCATATATTTT. Its protein is CASSLAPRPSSGNTIYF. Full variable domain (rest looked up from reference TRBV7-2 and TRBJ1-3): GAGVSQSPSNKVTEKGKDVELRCDPISGHTALYWYRQSLGQGLEFLIYFQGNSAPDKSGLPSDRFSAERTGGSVSTLTIQRTQQEDSAVYLCASSLAPRPSSGNTIYFGEGSWLTVV.

This chain links TRBV7-9 with TRBJ1-1; the D gene is possibly TRBD1 (6 bases). Germline-derived CDR1 and CDR2 are SEHNR and FQNEAQ (reference sequence). CDR3 length: 15 residues. Trimming cost V 5 bases and J 6 bases, with 19 bases left between them. This CDR3 is CASSIDRLGGPEAFF. As DNA, the CDR3 is TGTGCCAGCAGCATTGACAGGCTTGGTGGCCCTGAAGCTTTCTTT. Full variable domain (outside the CDR3, taken from reference TRBV7-9 and TRBJ1-1): DTGVSQNPRHKITKRGQNVTFRCDPISEHNRLYWYRQTLGQGPEFLTYFQNEAQLEKSRLLSDRFSAERPKGSFSTLEIQRTEQGDSAMYLCASSIDRLGGPEAFFGQGTRLTVV.

This chain links TRBV5-5 with TRBJ1-2; no clear D gene. V gave up 3 bases and J gave up 1 base, with 16 bases separating them. Germline V gives CDR1 SGHKS, CDR2 YYEKEE (reference sequence). The CDR3 is 16 amino acids. For the CDR3, the DNA is TGTGCCAGCAGCTACTTTTTGACGCCGATTAACTATGGCTACACCTTC. Protein product: CASSYFLTPINYGYTF.

The chain couples TRBV15 to TRBJ1-2; D gene ambiguous. The CDR3 runs 14 residues. Trimming stripped 0 bases from V and 8 bases from J, with 13 bases between. Germline CDR1 is LNHNV and CDR2 is YYDKDF (reference sequence). CDR3 in amino acids: CATSRDGSIGGYTF. In DNA form, the CDR3 reads TGTGCCACCAGCAGAGATGGGTCCATAGGCGGCTACACCTTC.

The rearrangement joins TRBV11-2 to TRBJ1-4; 8 bases align to TRBD1. Per the germline V gene, CDR1 is SGHAT and CDR2 is FQNNGV. CDR3 length: 14 residues. V shed 4 bases and J 7 bases; nucleotides not matched to a gene: 5. The CDR3 here is CASSSGQVPEKLFF. DNA for the CDR3: TGTGCCAGCAGCTCGGGACAGGTGCCTGAAAAACTGTTTTTT.

This clone has only one observation. The chain links TRBV3-1 (or the pseudogene TRBV3-2) to TRBJ2-7; no clear D. The V and J ends lost 3 bases and 3 bases respectively, with 12 bases between them. Germline CDR1 reads LGHDT; CDR2 reads YNNKEL (reference sequence). The CDR3 has 14 amino acids. The chain's CDR3 is CASSHPGSHYEQYF. The CDR3 nucleotides are TGTGCCAGCAGCCATCCCGGGTCCCACTACGAGCAGTACTTC.

The gene calls are TRBV4-3 and TRBJ2-6; the D is unclear. This CDR3 is built from 17 residues. Trimming removed 0 bases at V and 2 bases at J, with 11 bases between. Germline assignment: CDR1 LGHNA and CDR2 YSLEER. The CDR3 DNA sequence: TGCGCCAGCAGCCAAGAAAATTCAGGCACTGGGGCCAACGTCCTGACTTTC. Amino acid sequence: CASSQENSGTGANVLTF.

In DNA form, the CDR3 reads TGTGCTAGTGGTTTGTGGAGGGGGGCCACAGATACGCAGTATTTT. It specifies CASGLWRGATDTQYF. The chain joins TRBV12-5 to TRBJ2-3; the D gene could be TRBD1 or TRBD2 (6 bases each). V lost 2 bases and J 2 bases, leaving 11 bases between the germline ends. The CDR3 covers 15 residues. Germline CDR1 reads LGHNT; CDR2 reads FRNRAP.

This clone was seen more than once but under ten times. J is TRBJ2-1 and V is TRBV7-6; 8 positions match TRBD2. The J segment lost 7 bases and the V segment lost 5 bases, leaving 13 bases of the junction unmatched. CDR3 size: 16 residues. The V gene's germline CDR1 is SGHVS and CDR2 FNYEAQ. CDR3 sequence: CASSPLRLGTSNEQFF. DNA of the CDR3: TGTGCCAGCAGCCCCCTCAGGCTCGGGACTAGTAATGAGCAGTTCTTC.

This rearrangement joins TRBV6-2 or TRBV6-3 to TRBJ1-1; TRBD1 aligns across 8 bases. Germline assignment: CDR1 MNHEY and CDR2 SVGEGT. The CDR3 runs to 15 residues. The J segment lost 4 bases and the V segment lost 4 bases, leaving 8 bases of the junction unmatched. CDR3 in amino acids: CASSLADRVVTEAFF. In nucleotides, the CDR3 is TGTGCCAGCAGTTTAGCGGACAGGGTGGTCACTGAAGCTTTCTTT.

The rearrangement joins TRBV11-3 to TRBJ2-5; D remains unclear. The germline gives CDR1 SGHNT, CDR2 YENEEA. The CDR3 loop spans 17 amino acids. V was cut by 4 bases and J by 5 bases, with 23 bases left in between. The CDR3 protein is CASSYTHLDLLWETQYF. CDR3 DNA sequence: TGTGCCAGCAGCTATACCCATCTTGACCTCCTGTGGGAGACCCAGTACTTC.

The chain employs TRBV6-4 and TRBJ1-1; D not resolved. This CDR3 contains 12 residues. Between the trimmed V and J ends, which lost 0 bases and 7 bases, there was a span of 6 bases. Germline loops: CDR1 MRHNA, CDR2 SNTAGT. This CDR3 is CASSDSGGEAFF. DNA for the CDR3: TGTGCCAGCAGTGACTCGGGTGGTGAAGCTTTCTTT.

The chain employs TRBV7-3 and TRBJ2-3, with 7 bases that match TRBD2. The CDR3 spans 15 residues. Germline CDR1 SGHTA, CDR2 FQGTGA. V lost 2 bases to trimming and J lost 0 bases; unmatched junction nucleotides: 2. In DNA form, the CDR3 reads TGTGCCAGCAGCTTACGGGGGGTTAGCACAGATACGCAGTATTTT. This codes for CASSLRGVSTDTQYF.

This chain connects TRBV6-1 to TRBJ1-5; D gene uncertain. This CDR3 is built from 14 residues. V lost 3 bases, J lost 5 bases, and 11 bases lay in between. Germline CDR1 MNHNS, CDR2 SASEGT. The DNA for the CDR3 is TGTGCCAGCAGTGAGGGAGGGAATGATCAGCCCCAGCATTTT. Translating gives CASSEGGNDQPQHF.